This T cell receptor (beta chain) was sequenced during a study of CD8+CD57+ T cells in acquired aplastic anemia. The CDR3 covers 15 residues. From germline, CDR1 is SGHVS and CDR2 FQNEAQ. The ends were cut back, 3 bases at V and 6 bases at J, with 14 bases in the middle. It was genomic DNA that served as the template for profiling TCR beta VDJ and CDR3. TCRdb called the reads again in MiXCR, with one record for every CDR3 protein. The repertoire holds just over 200,000 distinct CDR3 sequences, with 65% as singletons. Sequencing involved patients with CD8+CD57+ cell expansion previously shown by flow cytometry.

The material sequenced was sorted CD4+, CD8+, or CD8+CD57+ T cells (not recorded which) from PBMCs. This TCR derives from a human donor with aplastic anemia. J is TRBJ2-2 and V is TRBV7-8; the D gene could be TRBD1 or TRBD2 (6 bases each). CDR3 sequence: CASSFMRGEAGELFF. For the CDR3, the DNA is TGTGCCAGCAGCTTCATGAGGGGGGAGGCCGGGGAGCTGTTTTTT.